The rows below give T cell receptor beta chains drawn from one sample of a study of shared clonotypes between healthy human individuals. TCRdb's table, derived via immunoSEQ multiplex PCR, lists solely in-frame clones and lacks some. This table holds 2 million to 2.5 million clones, more than 80% found once. Sequenced input: naive CD4+ T cells from PBMCs. These receptors were collected from a man younger than 30 in good health. Some clones in this sample may be carry-over from other donors' samples. Both conserved end residues are part of each CDR3. Each record gives: CDR3 DNA, CDR3 protein, V gene, D gene, J gene, clone size. A D gene is named only where the DNA matches it firmly. Size tells how often a clone was seen (once, few, many) or the class of an expanded clone, and some rows leave it out.

TGTGCCAGCAGTCGACAGGGTTTGAGTGAAAAACTGTTTTTT,CASSRQGLSEKLFF,TRBV6-5,TRBD1,TRBJ1-4,NA
TGTGCCAGCAGTCGAATCCCAAGCGGGCGGGAAGCAAGAGAGACCCAGTACTTC,CASSRIPSGREARETQYF,TRBV28,NA,TRBJ2-5,NA
TGTGCCAGCAGTTTCGGGCGCTGGGCAAGGCGGGGGGCGAGAGATACGCAGTATTTT,CASSFGRWARRGARDTQYF,TRBV28,TRBD2,TRBJ2-3,NA
TGTGCCAGCAGTTTATTCGCCGGGTCGGTGGGCTCCTACGAGCAGTACTTC,CASSLFAGSVGSYEQYF,TRBV28,NA,TRBJ2-7,NA
TGTGCCAGCAGGACGGTCTCCAACTACGAGCAGTACTTC,CASRTVSNYEQYF,TRBV2,NA,TRBJ2-7,NA
TGTGCCAGCAGCGTAGGGTGGGGACAGCCATCCTATGGCTACACCTTC,CASSVGWGQPSYGYTF,TRBV9,TRBD1,TRBJ1-2,few
TGTGCCAGCAGCCCGCGGGGCGCGGAGCCCCAGCATTTT,CASSPRGAEPQHF,TRBV7-9,NA,TRBJ1-5,once
TGTGCCAGCGGGGAGGGCGACACTGAAGCTTTCTTT,CASGEGDTEAFF,TRBV6-5,NA,TRBJ1-1,NA
TGTGCCAGCAGCCAAGGCCGTTACTATGGCTACACCTTC,CASSQGRYYGYTF,TRBV14,NA,TRBJ1-2,NA
TGTGCCAGCAGTGGTAGGGCCAGCCTTTCCAATCAGCCCCAGCATTTT,CASSGRASLSNQPQHF,TRBV2,NA,TRBJ1-5,NA
TGTGCCAGCAGCCGGAACACTGAAGCTTTCTTT,CASSRNTEAFF,TRBV14,NA,TRBJ1-1,few
TGTGCCTGGGCGGAAGGGTATTTCTCGGGAGGCTACACCTTC,CAWAEGYFSGGYTF,TRBV30,NA,TRBJ1-2,NA
TGTGCCAGCAGCCAGATAACTAGCGGGCGGACCTACGAGCAGTACTTC,CASSQITSGRTYEQYF,TRBV13,TRBD2,TRBJ2-7,NA
TGTGCCCACGGGTCACAGGGGGCGGGGGGACTGTTTTTT,CAHGSQGAGGLFF,TRBV30,TRBD1,TRBJ1-4,once
TGTGCCAGCAGGGGGGCGCCGCGGGAGCAGTACTTC,CASRGAPREQYF,TRBV2,NA,TRBJ2-7,NA
TGTGCCAGTAGTATAGATTTCCCGGCAGGGCTCTATGGCTACACCTTC,CASSIDFPAGLYGYTF,TRBV19,NA,TRBJ1-2,NA
TGTGCCAGCAGCCCCGGCCGGAATGAGGGAGAGGGAACCGGGGAGCTGTTTTTT,CASSPGRNEGEGTGELFF,TRBV21-1,NA,TRBJ2-2,NA
TGTGCCAGCAGCTTAGTCGGCGGCTACGAGCAGTACTTC,CASSLVGGYEQYF,TRBV11-2,NA,TRBJ2-7,NA
TGTGCCAGCAGCTTGGGAGGGACCCAGTATTTT,CASSLGGTQYF,TRBV11-3,TRBD2,TRBJ2-3,NA
TGTGCCAGTAGTATGGTTACTCTCATGAACACTGAAGCTTTCTTT,CASSMVTLMNTEAFF,TRBV19,NA,TRBJ1-1,few
TGTGCCACCAGCAGAGAAGGGGAGGGCTACGAGCAGTACTTC,CATSREGEGYEQYF,TRBV15,TRBD2,TRBJ2-7,NA
TGTGCCAGCAGCCCCGGGACAGCCTACACTGAAGCTTTCTTT,CASSPGTAYTEAFF,TRBV7-6,TRBD1,TRBJ1-1,NA
TGTGCCAGCAGCTTGGCTGGCCACCAGCCCCAGCATTTT,CASSLAGHQPQHF,TRBV5-8,NA,TRBJ1-5,NA
TGTGCCAGCAGCCTCTACTACGAGCAGTACTTC,CASSLYYEQYF,TRBV6-1,NA,TRBJ2-7,NA
TGTGCCATCGATCGGGGAAATGAGCAGTTCTTC,CAIDRGNEQFF,TRBV10-3,NA,TRBJ2-1,NA
TGTGCCAGCAGCCCTGGGGACAGCGACTTGGAAAGTGAGCAGTTCTTC,CASSPGDSDLESEQFF,TRBV5-8,TRBD1,TRBJ2-1,NA
TGCGCCAGCAGCTTGGAAGGGGGCTTCTACAATGAGCAGTTCTTC,CASSLEGGFYNEQFF,TRBV5-1,TRBD1,TRBJ2-1,NA
TGTGCCAGCGCGTGGCCCCGGAATCGACGGACGAATCAGCCCCAGCATTTT,CASAWPRNRRTNQPQHF,TRBV19,NA,TRBJ1-5,NA
TGTGCCAGCACCGATGGGGCAGTCAGCTCCTACGAGCAGTACTTC,CASTDGAVSSYEQYF,TRBV28,NA,TRBJ2-7,NA
TGTGCCAGCAGTGTTATGGGGGAAGCTTTCTTT,CASSVMGEAFF,TRBV2,NA,TRBJ1-1,NA
TGCGCCAGCAGCTTGTCTGGCAGGGGGGCGAACACCGGAGAGCTGTTTTTT,CASSLSGRGANTGELFF,TRBV5-1,NA,TRBJ2-2,NA
TGTGCCAGCAGCTTAGCCCGGGGACCCCAGCATTTT,CASSLARGPQHF,TRBV11-2,NA,TRBJ1-5,NA
TGTGCCTTATCTAGCGGGCGCTCCTACAATGAGCAGTTCTTC,CALSSGRSYNEQFF,TRBV30,TRBD2,TRBJ2-1,NA
TGTGCCACCAGCCCTCCCCCGGGACAGGGCCGCGCCGGGGAGCTGTTTTTT,CATSPPPGQGRAGELFF,TRBV15,TRBD1,TRBJ2-2,NA
TGTGCCAGCAGTTACGCGTTGGCAGCGAACACTGAAGCTTTCTTT,CASSYALAANTEAFF,TRBV6-5,NA,TRBJ1-1,NA
TGTGCCAGCTCACCACAGGGGGCGCCGACAGATACGCAGTATTTT,CASSPQGAPTDTQYF,TRBV18,TRBD1,TRBJ2-3,NA
TGTGCCAGCAGCTTAGGCGGGGAGGCCGGGGAGCTGTTTTTT,CASSLGGEAGELFF,TRBV11-3,NA,TRBJ2-2,NA
TGTGCCAGCACCAATTCTGCGGGTAGCAATCAGCCCCAGCATTTT,CASTNSAGSNQPQHF,TRBV28,NA,TRBJ1-5,NA
TGTGCCAGCAGGGCCAATAGCGGAAACACCTACAATGAGCAGTTCTTC,CASRANSGNTYNEQFF,TRBV7-3,NA,TRBJ2-1,NA
TGTGCCTGGAGTGTACAGGAAGGCTACGAGCAGTACTTC,CAWSVQEGYEQYF,TRBV30,NA,TRBJ2-7,NA
TGCGCCAGCGCGGCTATCGGGGAGCTGTTTTTT,CASAAIGELFF,TRBV5-1,NA,TRBJ2-2,NA
TGTGCCTGGAGATCGGATAAAAACATTCAGTACTTC,CAWRSDKNIQYF,TRBV30,NA,TRBJ2-4,NA
TGTGCCAGCATTCCCCCGGCGGGTGAGCAGTTCTTC,CASIPPAGEQFF,TRBV2,NA,TRBJ2-1,NA
TGTGCCAGCAGCCAAACGATAGGACAGCTTAAGAACACTGAAGCTTTCTTT,CASSQTIGQLKNTEAFF,TRBV14,NA,TRBJ1-1,NA
TGTGCCAGCAGCCAAATCAGAACCTACGAGCAGTACTTC,CASSQIRTYEQYF,TRBV7-3,NA,TRBJ2-7,NA
TGTGCCAGCAGTGGGACGGCCATAAACTATGGCTACACCTTC,CASSGTAINYGYTF,TRBV28,NA,TRBJ1-2,once
TGTGCCAGCAGCCAAGGTGGGACTAGCGATTACGAGCAGTACTTC,CASSQGGTSDYEQYF,TRBV4-2,TRBD2,TRBJ2-7,NA
TGTGCCAGTAGTGCTGGGGCCAACGTCCTGACTTTC,CASSAGANVLTF,TRBV19,NA,TRBJ2-6,NA
TGTGCCAGCAGCTCAATTCAGGGCGGCGAGCAGTACTTC,CASSSIQGGEQYF,TRBV7-2,NA,TRBJ2-7,NA